A single sample gave rise to the 27 T cell receptor beta chains below, sequenced in a study of blood T cell repertoires in COVID-19. Assay used: immunoSEQ multiplex PCR; TCRdb lists only in-frame clones, some missing. Altogether around 700,000 clones are present, about nine tenths being singletons, with the ten largest covering roughly 0.25%. Source material: peripheral blood. Receptors originate from a woman aged 18-35 years with acute or convalescent COVID-19.

V and J are TRBV9 and TRBJ1-2, with unresolved D. The CDR3 extends over 14 amino acids. Per germline, CDR1 SGDLS and CDR2 YYNGEE. V was pared by 0 bases and J by 5 bases, with 11 bases between. CDR3 coding DNA: TGTGCCAGCAGCGTAGCAGAGGGATGGTATGGCTACACCTTC. It is translated as CASSVAEGWYGYTF.

This clone appeared a single time. The J gene is TRBJ2-3, the V gene TRBV30, with 8 bases aligning to TRBD2. Per the germline V gene, CDR1 is GTSNPN and CDR2 is SVGIG (reference sequence). This CDR3 contains 15 residues. The ends lost 4 bases at V and 4 bases at J; junction bases unmatched: 10. The CDR3 spells CAWTATGGGADTQYF. The CDR3 DNA reads TGTGCCTGGACGGCGACCGGGGGGGGCGCAGATACGCAGTATTTT.

The chain's CDR3 is CASSLRRDTEAFF. For the CDR3, the DNA is TGTGCCAGCAGCTTGAGGCGAGACACTGAAGCTTTCTTT. This sequence joins TRBV11-2 and TRBJ1-1; no clear D. In germline, CDR1 is SGHAT, CDR2 FQNNGV. The V and J ends lost 3 bases and 3 bases respectively, with 8 bases between them. This CDR3 contains 13 residues.

This chain joins TRBV24-1 and TRBJ2-6, with a weak D call TRBD1 (6 bases). CDR3 length: 19 residues. V lost 7 bases, J lost 0 bases, and 21 bases lay in between. Per the germline V gene, CDR1 is KGHDR and CDR2 is SFDVKD. As DNA, the CDR3 is TGTGCCACCAGGGAACAGGGTTGGCCTTACGACTCTGGGGCCAACGTCCTGACTTTC. Its translation is CATREQGWPYDSGANVLTF.

The chain carries TRBV2 and TRBJ1-2; TRBD1 aligns across 9 bases. Germline lookup yields CDR1 SNHLY and CDR2 FYNNEI. The CDR3 is made up of 15 amino acids. With V trimmed by 1 base and J by 4 bases, 4 bases remained unmatched. CDR3 DNA sequence: TGTGCCAGCAGTGAAGGGGACAGGGTGCCCTATGGCTACACCTTC. The encoded protein is CASSEGDRVPYGYTF.

V gene TRBV5-1 combines with J gene TRBJ2-3, with 8 positions matching TRBD1. The CDR3 has 14 amino acids. Germline lookup yields CDR1 SGHRS and CDR2 YFSETQ. V lost 4 bases and J lost 2; bases outside the gene matches: 3. CDR3 sequence (DNA): TGCGCCAGCAGCCGGGGACAGGACACAGATACGCAGTATTTT. This encodes CASSRGQDTDTQYF.

CDR3 DNA sequence: TGCGCCAGCAGCCTGGGGACAGACAATCAGCCCCAGCATTTT. It yields the protein CASSLGTDNQPQHF. V and J are TRBV5-1 and TRBJ1-5; 7 bases line up with TRBD1. V was pared by 4 bases and J by 3 bases, with 4 bases of the junction left unmatched. Germline V gene sequence: CDR1 SGHRS, CDR2 YFSETQ. The CDR3 covers 14 residues.

The chain is built from TRBV19 and TRBJ1-5; D is uncertain. The CDR3 is 15 residues long. V lost 7 bases to trimming and J lost 1 base, with 14 bases between them. Germline values: CDR1 LNHDA, CDR2 SQIVND (reference sequence). The DNA for the CDR3 is TGTGCCAGTACCGTGCCGGGTCTGAGCAATCAGCCCCAGCATTTT. Encoded protein: CASTVPGLSNQPQHF. The full variable domain, completed using reference TRBV19 and TRBJ1-5, is DGGITQSPKYLFRKEGQNVTLSCEQNLNHDAMYWYRQDPGQGLRLIYYSQIVNDFQKGDIAEGYSVSREKKESFPLTVTSAQKNPTAFYLCASTVPGLSNQPQHFGDGTRLSIL.

This chain connects TRBV6-5 to TRBJ1-6; 7 nucleotides agree with TRBD1. Trimming cost V 2 bases and J 7 bases; bases outside gene matches: 5. This CDR3 has 15 residues. Germline V gene data show CDR1 as MNHEY and CDR2 as SVGAGI. CDR3: CASSYMGTANSPLHF. The CDR3 coding sequence is TGTGCCAGCAGTTACATGGGGACAGCCAATTCACCCCTCCACTTT.

The rearrangement uses TRBV5-1 and TRBJ1-1, with D uncertain. Germline CDR1 is SGHRS and CDR2 is YFSETQ. This CDR3 spans 13 amino acids. With 4 bases removed from V and 5 bases from J, the gap between germline ends came to 12 bases. The CDR3 nucleotides are TGCGCCAGCAGCCCCACCACGGGTACTGAAGCTTTCTTT. Its protein is CASSPTTGTEAFF.

This chain links TRBV29-1 with TRBJ1-1; possibly TRBD1 for D (5 bases). The CDR3 consists of 14 residues. Germline CDR1 is SQVTM and CDR2 is ANQGSEA. V gave up 2 bases and J gave up 0 bases, with 10 bases separating them. The CDR3 DNA is TGCAGCGTTGAACGCCAAGGGGTGAACACTGAAGCTTTCTTT. Translating gives CSVERQGVNTEAFF.

This clone was seen a single time. The chain employs TRBV29-1 and TRBJ1-2, with a possible D match to TRBD1 (6 bases). Germline lookup yields CDR1 SQVTM and CDR2 ANQGSEA. Trimming removed 2 bases from V and 13 bases from J, with 17 bases in between. The CDR3 extends over 12 amino acids. The CDR3 region has the DNA TGCAGCGTTGAAATTTATCAGGGGTATCTCACCTTC. As protein: CSVEIYQGYLTF.

The chain has TRBV7-8 and TRBJ1-1, with D maybe TRBD1 (5 bases). Germline lookup yields CDR1 SGHVS and CDR2 FQNEAQ. V was cut by 5 bases and J by 3 bases, with 13 bases left in between. The CDR3 has 14 residues. The CDR3 bases are TGTGCCAGCAGCCGGACATTTTTGGACACTGAAGCTTTCTTT. Translated, it gives CASSRTFLDTEAFF.

J is TRBJ2-7 and V is TRBV5-6; TRBD2 is a possible D gene (7 bases). The germline CDR1 and CDR2 sequences are SGHDT and YYEEEE. Trimming stripped 3 bases from V and 3 bases from J, with 13 bases between. The CDR3 extends over 14 amino acids. The CDR3 DNA follows: TGTGCCAGCAGCTCACGGGGGGCGGGCTACGAGCAGTACTTC. The encoded protein is CASSSRGAGYEQYF.

The V call is TRBV6-2 or TRBV6-3, the J call TRBJ1-1; D not certain. Germline CDR1 reads MNHEY; CDR2 reads SVGEGT. CDR3 size: 13 residues. V lost 4 bases, J lost 1 base, and 7 bases lay in between. CDR3 amino acids: CASSSPGNTEAFF. The CDR3 nucleotides read TGTGCCAGCAGTTCCCCGGGGAACACTGAAGCTTTCTTT.

The chain couples TRBV6-4 to TRBJ2-2; 7 nucleotides agree with TRBD1. Germline assignment: CDR1 MRHNA and CDR2 SNTAGT. This CDR3 is 16 amino acids long. V shed 4 bases, J shed 0 bases, and the junction held 5 bases outside the gene matches. The CDR3 bases are TGTGCCAGCAGTGCAACGGGACAGCCGAACACCGGGGAGCTGTTTTTT. It yields the protein CASSATGQPNTGELFF.

This chain connects TRBV9 to TRBJ1-1, with a weak D call TRBD1 (5 bases). The V end lost 3 bases, the J end lost 0 bases, and 15 bases lay between the germline ends. This CDR3 region has 16 residues. The V gene's germline CDR1 is SGDLS and CDR2 YYNGEE. The CDR3 sequence: CASSATQWTLNTEAFF. CDR3 bases: TGTGCCAGCAGCGCCACCCAGTGGACACTGAACACTGAAGCTTTCTTT.

This clone has a single count. The J gene is TRBJ1-2, the V gene TRBV6-6; D might be TRBD1 (6 bases). The CDR3 runs to 16 residues. V was clipped by 2 bases and J by 5 bases, with 18 bases between them. Germline V CDR1 and CDR2: MNHNY, SVGAGI (reference sequence). The CDR3 here is CASSYSRDTQRYGYTF. The CDR3 DNA reads as TGTGCCAGCAGTTACAGCCGGGACACCCAACGGTATGGCTACACCTTC.

This clone was detected a few times. The chain uses TRBV6-5 and TRBJ2-7; D is perhaps TRBD1 (6 bases). The V gene's germline CDR1 is MNHEY and CDR2 SVGAGI. Trimming stripped 0 bases from V and 7 bases from J, with 13 bases between. This CDR3 has 14 amino acids. CDR3 sequence reads: CASSYSTGFGEQYF. For the CDR3, the DNA is TGTGCCAGCAGTTACTCGACAGGTTTTGGAGAGCAGTACTTC.

Of note for this clone: This same CDR3 is encoded by further DNA sequences in the sample. The CDR3 loop reads CASSYAGTGVYNEQFF. The CDR3 bases are TGTGCCAGCAGTTACGCCGGGACAGGGGTGTACAATGAGCAGTTCTTC. The chain is built from TRBV6-5 and TRBJ2-1, with 10 bases aligning to TRBD1. The CDR3 length is 16 residues. Germline CDR1 reads MNHEY; CDR2 reads SVGAGI. Trimming took 2 bases from V and 4 from J; bases not matched to a gene: 5.

The chain is built from TRBV18 and TRBJ2-7; 9 bases are a match to TRBD1. Germline-derived CDR1 and CDR2 are KGHSH and LQKENI. The CDR3 spans 16 residues. Germline trimming cut 5 bases from V and 2 bases from J; bases unmatched to any gene: 10. In nucleotides, the CDR3 is TGTGCCAGCTCATCCCTGGGGACAGGGAGTCCCTACGAGCAGTACTTC. Its protein product is CASSSLGTGSPYEQYF.

For this clone: This CDR3 is also generated by other DNA sequences in the sample. This chain links TRBV29-1 with TRBJ1-2; 7 bases map to TRBD1. The V and J ends lost 7 bases and 4 bases, in that order; junction bases with no gene match: 3. The CDR3 length is 11 residues. The germline gives CDR1 SQVTM, CDR2 ANQGSEA. The DNA of the CDR3 is TGCAGCGCTCGGACAGGCTATGGCTACACCTTC. Its translation is CSARTGYGYTF.

The V and J genes are TRBV18 and TRBJ1-2, with 7 bases aligning to TRBD1. The CDR3 is 17 residues long. Trimming cost V 4 bases and J 3 bases; bases outside gene matches: 14. Looked up from germline, CDR1 is KGHSH and CDR2 is LQKENI. In DNA, the CDR3 is TGTGCCAGCTCACTTGGGGCCTCGACAGGGACCTACTATGGCTACACCTTC. Translating it yields CASSLGASTGTYYGYTF.

The CDR3 bases are TGTGCTAGTGGTTTGGTACTTGCCTGGACAGGGGGCGATGAGGATTCACCCCTCCACTTT. Translated, it gives CASGLVLAWTGGDEDSPLHF. The rearrangement uses TRBV12-5 and TRBJ1-6; the match to TRBD1 covers 11 bases. The V gene end was trimmed by 0 bases and the J gene end by 8 bases; junction bases not matched to a gene: 15. This CDR3 spans 20 amino acids. The germline V gene has CDR1 LGHNT and CDR2 FRNRAP.

The J gene is TRBJ1-2, the V gene TRBV5-6; D ambiguous. The CDR3 length is 16 residues. V gave up 4 bases and J gave up 5 bases, with 21 bases separating them. From germline, CDR1 is SGHDT and CDR2 YYEEEE. CDR3 residues: CASSPLVVTSFYGYTF. As DNA, the CDR3 is TGTGCCAGCAGCCCATTAGTGGTTACCTCATTTTATGGCTACACCTTC.

The chain recombines TRBV5-6 with TRBJ1-5, with TRBD1 as a possible D gene (5 bases). Germline-derived CDR1 and CDR2 are SGHDT and YYEEEE. The CDR3 contains 14 residues. The germline V and J ends were trimmed by 0 bases and 3 bases, with 7 bases remaining between them. CDR3 nucleotide sequence: TGTGCCAGCAGCTTGGAGGGACTCAATCAGCCCCAGCATTTT. This sequence encodes CASSLEGLNQPQHF. Supplemented by reference TRBV5-6 and TRBJ1-5, the full variable domain reads DAGVTQSPTHLIKTRGQQVTLRCSPKSGHDTVSWYQQALGQGPQFIFQYYEEEERQRGNFPDRFSGHQFPNYSSELNVNALLLGDSALYLCASSLEGLNQPQHFGDGTRLSIL.

The rearrangement joins TRBV9 to TRBJ1-1; no clear D gene. The length of the CDR3 is 15 residues. Germline CDR1 SGDLS, CDR2 YYNGEE. Deletions cut 0 bases from V and 3 bases from J, with 12 bases between. The CDR3 loop reads CASSVAGRWDTEAFF. CDR3 nucleotide sequence: TGTGCCAGCAGCGTAGCAGGTCGATGGGACACTGAAGCTTTCTTT.